The 19 T cell receptor beta chains given below trace back to one sample, sequenced in a study of CD8 T cells in ankylosing spondylitis. TCRdb ran MiXCR on the 5' RACE reads and lists one entry per CDR3 protein. The data hold around 300,000 distinct CDR3 sequences, with over 12% observed a single time. The sequencing input was blood, either unsorted or a sorted T cell fraction (not recorded which). All receptors derive from a male donor with ankylosing spondylitis or in good health (not recorded which).

The chain recombines TRBV20-1 with TRBJ2-2; D perhaps matches TRBD1 (6 bases). There are 15 residues in the CDR3. V was trimmed by 4 bases and J by 0 bases, leaving 12 bases between them. CDR1 is DFQATT, CDR2 SNEGSKA, per germline (reference sequence). CDR3 region: CSATGGGPNTGELFF. CDR3 nucleotide sequence: TGCAGTGCTACGGGTGGGGGCCCGAACACCGGGGAGCTGTTTTTT.

The chain has TRBV5-1 and TRBJ2-7; 10 bases line up with TRBD1. Germline assignment: CDR1 SGHRS and CDR2 YFSETQ. This CDR3 contains 15 residues. V trimming: 5 bases; J trimming: 2 bases; junction bases outside the gene matches: 7. CDR3: CASRPGTGVTYEQYF. CDR3 DNA: TGCGCCAGCAGGCCCGGGACAGGGGTAACCTACGAGCAGTACTTC.

This rearrangement joins TRBV29-1 to TRBJ2-3; weak D call: TRBD1 (5 bases). Trimming pared 7 bases from V and 5 bases from J, leaving 7 bases between. The germline V gene has CDR1 SQVTM and CDR2 ANQGSEA. The length of the CDR3 is 10 residues. The CDR3 reads CSGGGDTQYF. DNA of the CDR3: TGCAGCGGGGGCGGAGATACGCAGTATTTT.

This clonotype was found a few times. The gene calls are TRBV5-1 and TRBJ1-1, with D maybe TRBD1 (5 bases). This CDR3 has 15 amino acids. Germline CDR1 and CDR2: SGHRS and YFSETQ. Deletions cut 0 bases from V and 1 base from J, with 10 bases between. The CDR3 spells CASSLVAGGNTEAFF. The DNA of the CDR3 is TGCGCCAGCAGCTTGGTTGCCGGGGGGAACACTGAAGCTTTCTTT.

The chain carries TRBV6-4 and TRBJ2-3, with D maybe TRBD2 (5 bases). Germline V gene sequence: CDR1 MRHNA, CDR2 SNTAGT. The CDR3 length is 15 residues. V lost 6 bases and J lost 0, with 13 bases in between. The DNA of the CDR3 is TGTGCCAGCAGGAACAGCGGCGCTAGCACAGATACGCAGTATTTT. Amino acid sequence: CASRNSGASTDTQYF.

This clonotype was seen repeatedly, ten times or more. The J gene is TRBJ2-1, the V gene TRBV4-2, with D hard to call. CDR3 length: 13 amino acids. The V end was cut by 4 bases, the J end by 7 bases, with 11 bases between. From germline, CDR1 is LGHNA and CDR2 YNFKEQ. The CDR3 region has the DNA TGTGCCAGCAGCCCCCAAGAGGAAAATGAGCAGTTCTTC. Translation gives CASSPQEENEQFF.

J is TRBJ2-7 and V is TRBV3-1; 11 bases align to TRBD2. This CDR3 contains 19 residues. Germline V gene lookup returns CDR1 LGHDT and CDR2 YNNKEL (reference sequence). Germline trimming cut 5 bases from V and 4 bases from J; bases unmatched to any gene: 19. The CDR3: CASSSSTPLPSGRIYEQYF. The CDR3 DNA is TGTGCCAGCAGCTCGAGTACCCCTCTCCCTAGCGGGAGGATATACGAGCAGTACTTC.

This clonotype came up a few times. The V and J genes are TRBV4-1 and TRBJ2-3; D uncertain. The ends were cut back, 3 bases at V and 2 bases at J, with 9 bases in the middle. CDR3 length equals 14 residues. CDR1 and CDR2 from the germline V gene are MGHRA and YSYEKL. CDR3 bases: TGCGCCAGCAGCCAGCCTCTCCACACAGATACGCAGTATTTT. Protein sequence: CASSQPLHTDTQYF.

The chain couples TRBV6-1 to TRBJ2-3; tentative D call: TRBD2 (6 bases). Germline CDR1 is MNHNS and CDR2 is SASEGT. The CDR3 totals 15 residues. V lost 11 bases to trimming and J lost 2 bases, with 20 bases between them. In nucleotides, the CDR3 is TGTGCCGCGGGACGAAGGGGCCCAAACACAGATACGCAGTATTTT. Amino acids: CAAGRRGPNTDTQYF.

This chain connects TRBV12-3 or TRBV12-4 to TRBJ2-1; 8 bases are a match to TRBD2. The V segment lost 2 bases and the J segment 8 bases; nucleotides outside the gene matches: 5. CDR3 size: 14 residues. CDR3 in DNA: TGTGCCAGCAGTTTATCCAGCGGGGGCGATGAGCAGTTCTTC. Protein: CASSLSSGGDEQFF.

This clonotype was observed at least ten times. The rearrangement joins TRBV5-1 to TRBJ1-5; 8 bases fit TRBD1. Germline V gene sequence: CDR1 SGHRS, CDR2 YFSETQ. The ends lost 2 bases at V and 7 bases at J; junction bases unmatched: 2. The CDR3 spans 13 residues. CDR3 sequence: CASSLNRGQPQHF. The CDR3 DNA follows: TGCGCCAGCAGCTTAAACAGGGGGCAGCCCCAGCATTTT.

This chain links TRBV3-1 with TRBJ2-2; TRBD1 might be the D (5 bases). The germline V and J ends were trimmed by 2 bases and 6 bases, with 7 bases remaining between them. This CDR3 is built from 13 residues. The germline V gene has CDR1 LGHDT and CDR2 YNNKEL (reference sequence). The CDR3 here is CASSQTRAGELFF. DNA of the CDR3: TGTGCCAGCAGCCAAACCAGGGCCGGGGAGCTGTTTTTT.

The genes are TRBV5-5 and TRBJ2-1; 8 bases are shared with TRBD1. Unmatched junction bases numbered 4, after V lost 2 bases and J lost 0 bases. The CDR3 sequence is 16 residues long. Germline V CDR1 and CDR2: SGHKS, YYEKEE (reference sequence). This CDR3 reads CASSFGTGRSYNEQFF. CDR3 bases: TGTGCCAGCAGCTTCGGGACAGGTCGCTCCTACAATGAGCAGTTCTTC.

The CDR3 reads CASSDRNEQYF. The CDR3 nucleotides read TGTGCCAGCAGTGATAGGAACGAGCAGTACTTC. The V call is TRBV25-1, the J call TRBJ2-7; D call uncertain. The CDR3 is 11 amino acids. Germline V gene lookup returns CDR1 MGHDK and CDR2 SYGVNS. V was cut by 3 bases and J by 5 bases, with 5 bases left in between.

The chain employs TRBV4-2 and TRBJ1-5; no clear D gene. Germline CDR1 is LGHNA and CDR2 is YNFKEQ. There are 15 residues in the CDR3. V dropped 4 bases and J dropped 1 base, with 11 bases sitting between them. CDR3 loop: CASSPLETSNQPQHF. In DNA, the CDR3 is TGTGCCAGCAGCCCGTTGGAGACGAGCAATCAGCCCCAGCATTTT.

This chain joins TRBV5-1 and TRBJ1-5, with D hard to call. V lost 1 base and J 2 bases, leaving 7 bases between the germline ends. The CDR3 totals 14 residues. The germline CDR1 and CDR2 sequences are SGHRS and YFSETQ. The CDR3 reads CASSLKVGNQPQHF. CDR3 sequence (DNA): TGCGCCAGCAGCTTGAAGGTTGGCAATCAGCCCCAGCATTTT.

The chain has TRBV5-1 and TRBJ2-1; tentative D call: TRBD1 (5 bases). The CDR3 runs 15 residues. Trimming cost V 4 bases and J 2 bases, with 13 bases left between them. Germline CDR1 and CDR2: SGHRS and YFSETQ. CDR3 protein: CASSDEGQTYNEQFF. CDR3 nucleotides: TGCGCCAGCAGCGACGAAGGACAAACCTACAATGAGCAGTTCTTC.

This clonotype has only a few counts. The V gene is TRBV5-1, the J gene TRBJ2-3, with D maybe TRBD1 (6 bases). Germline V gene data show CDR1 as SGHRS and CDR2 as YFSETQ. V gave up 7 bases and J gave up 1 base, with 16 bases separating them. The CDR3 consists of 15 residues. Here the CDR3 DNA reads TGCGCCAGCCTTTATCCCTCAGGGGGCACAGATACGCAGTATTTT. Translating it yields CASLYPSGGTDTQYF.

In its sample, this clonotype was seen many times. The chain carries TRBV14 and TRBJ1-2; TRBD1 aligns across 10 bases. Germline CDR1 reads SGHDN; CDR2 reads FVKESK. The J segment lost 4 bases and the V segment lost 8 bases, leaving 7 bases of the junction unmatched. The CDR3 is 14 residues long. The CDR3 DNA is TGTGCCAGCGGAGCCGGGACAGGGGTCTATGGCTACACCTTC. This encodes CASGAGTGVYGYTF. The entire variable domain, with the rest obtained from reference TRBV14 and TRBJ1-2, is as follows: EAGVTQFPSHSVIEKGQTVTLRCDPISGHDNLYWYRRVMGKEIKFLLHFVKESKQDESGMPNNRFLAERTGGTYSTLKVQPAELEDSGVYFCASGAGTGVYGYTFGSGTRLTVV.